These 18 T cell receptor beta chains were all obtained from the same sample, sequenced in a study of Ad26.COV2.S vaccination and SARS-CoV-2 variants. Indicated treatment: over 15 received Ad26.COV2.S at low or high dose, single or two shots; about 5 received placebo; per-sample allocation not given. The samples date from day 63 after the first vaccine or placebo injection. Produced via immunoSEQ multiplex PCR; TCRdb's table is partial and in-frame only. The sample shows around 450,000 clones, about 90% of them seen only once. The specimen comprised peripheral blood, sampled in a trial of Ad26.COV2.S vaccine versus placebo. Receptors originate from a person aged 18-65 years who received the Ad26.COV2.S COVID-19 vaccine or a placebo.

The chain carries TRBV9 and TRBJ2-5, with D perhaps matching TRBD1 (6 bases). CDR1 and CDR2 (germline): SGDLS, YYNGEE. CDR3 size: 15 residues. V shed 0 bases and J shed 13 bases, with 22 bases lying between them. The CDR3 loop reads CASSVDVRDTGKRYF. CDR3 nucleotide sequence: TGTGCCAGCAGCGTAGACGTGAGGGACACGGGGAAGCGGTACTTC.

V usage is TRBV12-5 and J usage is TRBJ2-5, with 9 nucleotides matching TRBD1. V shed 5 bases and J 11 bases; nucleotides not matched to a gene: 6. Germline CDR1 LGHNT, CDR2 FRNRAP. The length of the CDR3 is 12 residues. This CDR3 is CASGPTGGSQYF. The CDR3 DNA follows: TGTGCTAGTGGTCCGACAGGGGGGTCGCAGTACTTC. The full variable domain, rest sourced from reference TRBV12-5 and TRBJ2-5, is DARVTQTPRHKVTEMGQEVTMRCQPILGHNTVFWYRQTMMQGLELLAYFRNRAPLDDSGMPKDRFSAEMPDATLATLKIQPSEPRDSAVYFCASGPTGGSQYFGPGTRLLVL.

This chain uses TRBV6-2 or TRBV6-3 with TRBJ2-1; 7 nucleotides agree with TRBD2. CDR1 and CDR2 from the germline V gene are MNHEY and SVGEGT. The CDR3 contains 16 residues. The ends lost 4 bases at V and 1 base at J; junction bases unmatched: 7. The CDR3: CASSSRGRGSYNEQFF. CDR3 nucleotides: TGTGCCAGCAGTTCCCGAGGGAGGGGATCCTACAATGAGCAGTTCTTC.

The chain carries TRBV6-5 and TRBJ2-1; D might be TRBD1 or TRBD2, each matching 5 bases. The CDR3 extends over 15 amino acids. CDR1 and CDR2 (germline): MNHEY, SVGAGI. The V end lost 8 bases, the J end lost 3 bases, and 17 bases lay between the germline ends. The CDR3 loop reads CASHSGASFYNEQFF. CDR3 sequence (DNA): TGTGCCAGCCACTCCGGGGCTTCGTTCTACAATGAGCAGTTCTTC.

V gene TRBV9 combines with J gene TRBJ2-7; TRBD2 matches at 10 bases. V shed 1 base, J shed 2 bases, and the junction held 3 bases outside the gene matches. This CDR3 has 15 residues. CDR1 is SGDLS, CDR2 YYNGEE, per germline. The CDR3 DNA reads TGTGCCAGCAGCGTAAGGAGCGGGAGGGCCTACGAGCAGTACTTC. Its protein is CASSVRSGRAYEQYF.

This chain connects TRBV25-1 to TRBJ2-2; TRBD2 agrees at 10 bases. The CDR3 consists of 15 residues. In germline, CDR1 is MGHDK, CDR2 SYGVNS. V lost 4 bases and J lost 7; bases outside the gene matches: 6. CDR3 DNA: TGTGCCAGCAGTGGCCTAGCGGGAGCTATCGGGGAGCTGTTTTTT. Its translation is CASSGLAGAIGELFF.

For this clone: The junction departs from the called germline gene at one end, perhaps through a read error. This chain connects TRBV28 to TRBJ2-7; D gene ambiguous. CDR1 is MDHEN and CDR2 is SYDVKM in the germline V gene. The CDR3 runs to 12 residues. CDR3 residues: CASSLSLGIRNF. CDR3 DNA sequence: TGTGCCAGCAGTTTATCCTTAGGGATTCGGAACTTC.

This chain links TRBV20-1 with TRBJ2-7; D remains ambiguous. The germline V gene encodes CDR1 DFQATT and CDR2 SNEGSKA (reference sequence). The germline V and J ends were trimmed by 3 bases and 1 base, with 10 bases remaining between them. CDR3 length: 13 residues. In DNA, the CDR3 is TGCAGTGCTAGTCTAGTAAGGTCCTACGAGCAGTACTTC. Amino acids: CSASLVRSYEQYF.

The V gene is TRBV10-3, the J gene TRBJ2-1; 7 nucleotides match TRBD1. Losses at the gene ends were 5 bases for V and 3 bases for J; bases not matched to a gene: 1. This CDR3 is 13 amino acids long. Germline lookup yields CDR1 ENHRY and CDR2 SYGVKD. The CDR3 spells CAISRQGYNEQFF. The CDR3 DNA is TGTGCCATCAGTCGACAGGGCTACAATGAGCAGTTCTTC.

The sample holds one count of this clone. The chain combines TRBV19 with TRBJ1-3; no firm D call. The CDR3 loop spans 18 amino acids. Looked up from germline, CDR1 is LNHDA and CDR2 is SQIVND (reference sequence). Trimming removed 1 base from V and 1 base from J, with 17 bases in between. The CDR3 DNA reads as TGTGCCAGTAGTATAGTCGTCGGAGTCAAGGCTTCTGGAAACACCATATATTTT. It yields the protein CASSIVVGVKASGNTIYF.

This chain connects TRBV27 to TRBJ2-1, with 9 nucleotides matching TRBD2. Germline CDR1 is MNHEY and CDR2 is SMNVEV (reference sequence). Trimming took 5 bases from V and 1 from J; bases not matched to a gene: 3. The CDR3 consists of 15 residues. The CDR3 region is CASSPSGRSYNEQFF. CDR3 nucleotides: TGTGCCAGCAGTCCGAGCGGGAGGTCCTACAATGAGCAGTTCTTC.

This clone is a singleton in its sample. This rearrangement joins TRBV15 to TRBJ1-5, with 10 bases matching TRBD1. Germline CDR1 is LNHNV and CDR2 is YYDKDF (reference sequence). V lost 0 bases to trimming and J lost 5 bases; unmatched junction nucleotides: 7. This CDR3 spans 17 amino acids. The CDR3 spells CATSRDRGDRGHQPQHF. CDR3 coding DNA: TGTGCCACCAGCAGAGACCGCGGGGACAGGGGACATCAGCCCCAGCATTTT.

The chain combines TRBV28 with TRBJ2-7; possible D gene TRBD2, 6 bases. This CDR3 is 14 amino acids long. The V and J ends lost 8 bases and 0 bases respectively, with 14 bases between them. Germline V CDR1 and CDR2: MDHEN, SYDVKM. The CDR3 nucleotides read TGTGCCAGCTGCCGGGGGACCTTCTCCTACGAGCAGTACTTC. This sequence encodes CASCRGTFSYEQYF.

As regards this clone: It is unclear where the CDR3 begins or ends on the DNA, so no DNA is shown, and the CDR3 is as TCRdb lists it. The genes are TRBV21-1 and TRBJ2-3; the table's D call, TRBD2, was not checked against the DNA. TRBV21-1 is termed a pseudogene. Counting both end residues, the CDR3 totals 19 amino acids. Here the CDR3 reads CASSKWRWGSGSAADTQYF.

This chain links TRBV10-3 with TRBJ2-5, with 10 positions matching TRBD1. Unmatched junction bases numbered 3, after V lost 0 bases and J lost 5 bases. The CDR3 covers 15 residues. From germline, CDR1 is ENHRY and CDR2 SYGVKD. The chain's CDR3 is CAISESRQGAETQYF. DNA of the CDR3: TGTGCCATCAGTGAGTCGAGACAGGGGGCCGAGACCCAGTACTTC.

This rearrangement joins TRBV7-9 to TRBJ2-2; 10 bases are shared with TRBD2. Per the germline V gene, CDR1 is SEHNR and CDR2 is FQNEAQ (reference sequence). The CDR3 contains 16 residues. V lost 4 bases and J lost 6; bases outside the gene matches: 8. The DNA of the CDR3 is TGTGCCAGCAGCTCAATGCCGGGACTAGCGTCCGGGGAGCTGTTTTTT. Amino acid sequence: CASSSMPGLASGELFF.

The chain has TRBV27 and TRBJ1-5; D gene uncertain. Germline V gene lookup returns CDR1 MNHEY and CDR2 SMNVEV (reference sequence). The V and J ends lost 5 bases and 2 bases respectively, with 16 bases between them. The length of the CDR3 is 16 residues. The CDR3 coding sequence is TGTGCCAGCAGTCAACTCGCCAGGAGAGGCAATCAGCCCCAGCATTTT. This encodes CASSQLARRGNQPQHF.

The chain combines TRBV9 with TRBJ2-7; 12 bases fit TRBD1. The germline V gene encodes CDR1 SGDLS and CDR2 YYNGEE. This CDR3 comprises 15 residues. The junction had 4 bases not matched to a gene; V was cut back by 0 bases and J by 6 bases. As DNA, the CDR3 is TGTGCCAGCAGCGTAGGGGACAGGGGGCCCATCGAGCAGTACTTC. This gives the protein CASSVGDRGPIEQYF.